This TCR beta chain was documented in a study of T cells in Graves' hyperthyroidism and ophthalmopathy. The study, taken as a whole, reports: Appearing also in blood were most of the thyroid clonotypes expanded above 0.001. Ophthalmopathy was predicted by the model a median of about six months ahead of onset.

The CDR3 sequence is 14 residues long. Germline-derived CDR1 and CDR2 are MNHEY and SVGAGI. As for this clonotype: Its target is unknown. A much larger clone differs from this one at a single base, so this may be a read error.

Amplified regions were TCR beta CDR3 sequences from RNA transcripts. A set of HTBI primers served as the primers for a first-round RT-PCR of the TCR CDR3. Using its own MiXCR run on the multiplex PCR reads, TCRdb lists one record per CDR3 protein. The profile shows 500,000 to 600,000 distinct CDR3 sequences, 46% of them singletons. The receptor comes from a young woman with Graves' hyperthyroidism. The sequencing input was peripheral blood or thyroid tissue (not recorded which). The rearrangement links TRBV6-5 to TRBJ2-7, with a weak D call TRBD1 (5 bases). This CDR3 reads CASSYSTVTPGQHF. DNA of the CDR3: TGTGCCAGCAGTTACTCGACGGTGACACCAGGGCAGCACTTC.